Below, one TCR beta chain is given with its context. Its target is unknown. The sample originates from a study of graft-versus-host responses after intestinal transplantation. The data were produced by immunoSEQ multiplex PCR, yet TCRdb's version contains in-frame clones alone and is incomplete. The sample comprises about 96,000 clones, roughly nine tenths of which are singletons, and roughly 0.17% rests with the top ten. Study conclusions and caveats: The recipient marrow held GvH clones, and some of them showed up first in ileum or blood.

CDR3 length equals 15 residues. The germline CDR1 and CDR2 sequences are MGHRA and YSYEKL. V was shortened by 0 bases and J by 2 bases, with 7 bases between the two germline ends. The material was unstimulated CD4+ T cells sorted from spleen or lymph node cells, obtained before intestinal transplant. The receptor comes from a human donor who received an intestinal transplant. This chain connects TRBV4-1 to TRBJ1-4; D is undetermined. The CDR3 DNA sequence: TGCGCCAGCAGCCAAGATAGAGGTACTAATGAAAAACTGTTTTTT. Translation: CASSQDRGTNEKLFF.